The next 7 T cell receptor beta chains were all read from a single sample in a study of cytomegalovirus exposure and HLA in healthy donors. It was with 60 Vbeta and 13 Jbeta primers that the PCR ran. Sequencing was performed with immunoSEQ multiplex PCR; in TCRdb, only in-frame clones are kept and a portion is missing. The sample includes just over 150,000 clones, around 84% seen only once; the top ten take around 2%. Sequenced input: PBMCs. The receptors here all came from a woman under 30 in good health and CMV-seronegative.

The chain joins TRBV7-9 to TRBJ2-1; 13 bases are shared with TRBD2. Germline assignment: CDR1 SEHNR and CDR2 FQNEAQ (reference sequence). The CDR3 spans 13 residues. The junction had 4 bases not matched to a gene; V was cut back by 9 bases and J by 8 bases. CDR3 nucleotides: TGTGCCAGTCGACTAGCGGGGGGTTATGAGCAGTTCTTC. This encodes CASRLAGGYEQFF.

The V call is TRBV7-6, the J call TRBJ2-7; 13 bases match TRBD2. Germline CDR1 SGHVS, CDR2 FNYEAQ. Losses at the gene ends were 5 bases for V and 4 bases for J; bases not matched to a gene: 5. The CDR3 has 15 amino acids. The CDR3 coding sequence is TGTGCCAGCAGCAAAGGGACTAGCGGGAAATACGAGCAGTACTTC. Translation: CASSKGTSGKYEQYF.

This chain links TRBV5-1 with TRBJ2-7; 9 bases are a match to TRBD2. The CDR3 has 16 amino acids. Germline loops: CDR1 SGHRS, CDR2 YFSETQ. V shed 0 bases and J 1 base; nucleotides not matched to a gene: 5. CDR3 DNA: TGCGCCAGCAGCTTGGAGCGGGGGGCCTCATCCTACGAGCAGTACTTC. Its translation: CASSLERGASSYEQYF.

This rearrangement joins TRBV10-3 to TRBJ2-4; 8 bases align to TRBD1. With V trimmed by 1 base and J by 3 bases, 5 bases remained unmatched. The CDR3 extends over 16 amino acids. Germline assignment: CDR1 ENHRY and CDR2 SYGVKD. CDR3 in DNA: TGTGCCATCAGTGAGTTTCAGGGGGCTGGCAAAAACATTCAGTACTTC. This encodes CAISEFQGAGKNIQYF.

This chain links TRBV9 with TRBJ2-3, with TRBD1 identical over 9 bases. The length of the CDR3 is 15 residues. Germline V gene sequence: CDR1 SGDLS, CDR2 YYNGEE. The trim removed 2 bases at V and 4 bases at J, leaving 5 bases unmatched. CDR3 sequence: CASSVRDRDADTQYF. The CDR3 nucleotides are TGTGCCAGCAGCGTCCGGGACAGGGACGCAGATACGCAGTATTTT.

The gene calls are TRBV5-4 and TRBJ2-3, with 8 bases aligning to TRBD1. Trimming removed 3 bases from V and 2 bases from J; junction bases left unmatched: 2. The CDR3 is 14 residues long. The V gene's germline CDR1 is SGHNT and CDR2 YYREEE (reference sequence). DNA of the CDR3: TGTGCCAGCAGCTCCAGGGGGCTCACAGATACGCAGTATTTT. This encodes CASSSRGLTDTQYF.

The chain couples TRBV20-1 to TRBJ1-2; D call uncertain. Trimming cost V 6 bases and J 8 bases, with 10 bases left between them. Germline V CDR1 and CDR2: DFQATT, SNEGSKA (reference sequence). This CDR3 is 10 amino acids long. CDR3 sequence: CSAPYEGYTF. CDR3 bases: TGCAGTGCCCCCTATGAAGGCTACACCTTC.